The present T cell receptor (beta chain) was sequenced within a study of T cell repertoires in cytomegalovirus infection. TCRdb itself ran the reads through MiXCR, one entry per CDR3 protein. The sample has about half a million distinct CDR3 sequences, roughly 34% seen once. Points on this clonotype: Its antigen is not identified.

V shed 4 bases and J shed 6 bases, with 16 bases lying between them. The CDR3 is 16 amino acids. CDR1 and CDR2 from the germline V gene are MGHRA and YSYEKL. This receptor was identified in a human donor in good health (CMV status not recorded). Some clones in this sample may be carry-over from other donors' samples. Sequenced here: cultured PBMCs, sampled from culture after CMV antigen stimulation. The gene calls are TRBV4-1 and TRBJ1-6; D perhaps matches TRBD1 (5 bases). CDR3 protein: CASSLELDIPNSPLHF. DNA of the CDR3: TGCGCCAGCAGCCTGGAACTGGACATTCCTAATTCACCCCTCCACTTT.